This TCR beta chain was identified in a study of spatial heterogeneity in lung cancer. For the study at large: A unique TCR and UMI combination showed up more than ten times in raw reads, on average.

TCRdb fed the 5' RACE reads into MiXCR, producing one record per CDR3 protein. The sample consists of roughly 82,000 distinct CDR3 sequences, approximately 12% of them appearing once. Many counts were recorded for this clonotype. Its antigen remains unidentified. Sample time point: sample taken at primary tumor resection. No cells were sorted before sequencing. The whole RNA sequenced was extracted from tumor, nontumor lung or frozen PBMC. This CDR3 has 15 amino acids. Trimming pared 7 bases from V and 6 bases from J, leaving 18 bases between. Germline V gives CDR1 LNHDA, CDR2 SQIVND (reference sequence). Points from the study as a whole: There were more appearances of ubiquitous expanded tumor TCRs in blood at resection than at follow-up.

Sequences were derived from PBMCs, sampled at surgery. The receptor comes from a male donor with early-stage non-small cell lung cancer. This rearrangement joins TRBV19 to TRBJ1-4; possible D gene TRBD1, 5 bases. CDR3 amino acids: CASKVWRGADEKLFF. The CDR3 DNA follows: TGTGCCAGTAAAGTTTGGCGGGGCGCTGATGAAAAACTGTTTTTT.